The sequence of this TCR beta chain was determined in a study of technical replicates of blood from four donors. Method: immunoSEQ multiplex PCR; TCRdb's copy keeps in-frame clones and lacks some. The sample contains about 59,000 clones, around 86% of which appear only once. Germline V gene lookup returns CDR1 LGHNA and CDR2 YSLEER. V lost 4 bases, J lost 4 bases, and 12 bases stayed unmatched. The CDR3 is 17 residues long. The sequencing input was PBMCs. The clonotype was recovered from a human donor in good health. Some clones in this sample may be carry-over from other donors' samples. The chain is built from TRBV4-3 and TRBJ2-5; 10 bases match TRBD1. DNA of the CDR3: TGCGCCAGCAGCCCTGACTATGGGACAGGGGTTTTAGAGACCCAGTACTTC. The encoded protein is CASSPDYGTGVLETQYF.